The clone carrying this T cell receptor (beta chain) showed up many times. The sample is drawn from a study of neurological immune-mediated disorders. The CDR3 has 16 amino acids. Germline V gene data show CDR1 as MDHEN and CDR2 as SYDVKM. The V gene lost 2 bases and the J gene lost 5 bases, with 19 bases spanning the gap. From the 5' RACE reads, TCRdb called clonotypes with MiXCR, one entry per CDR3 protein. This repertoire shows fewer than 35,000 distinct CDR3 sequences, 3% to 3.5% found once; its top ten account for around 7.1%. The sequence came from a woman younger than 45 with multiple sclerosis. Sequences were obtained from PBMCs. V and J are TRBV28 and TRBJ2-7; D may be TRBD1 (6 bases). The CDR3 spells CASSLAGITGFNEQYF. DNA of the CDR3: TGTGCCAGCAGTTTAGCCGGGATAACAGGGTTCAACGAGCAGTACTTC.